A selection of T cell receptor beta chains follows, all from one sample in a study of cytomegalovirus exposure and HLA in healthy donors. Only in-frame clones appear in the TCRdb table, and some are missing; sequencing was by immunoSEQ multiplex PCR. The sample holds some 170,000 clones, approximately 70% seen once. The sample consisted of PBMCs. These TCRs come from a human donor in good health. The CDR3 runs from the conserved cysteine through the conserved F or W. Fields, in order: J gene, V gene, D gene, clone size, CDR3 DNA, CDR3 protein. A D gene is named only where the DNA matches it firmly. Clone size is given for some rows only: seen once, a few or many times, or a class if the clone is expanded.

TRBJ2-3 TRBV9 - - TGTGCCAGCAGCGTTCGGGGTTCAGATACGCAGTATTTT CASSVRGSDTQYF
TRBJ1-5 TRBV7-3 TRBD1 - TGTGCCAGCAGCTCGGACAGGGGGCAAGGGAATCAGCCCCAGCATTTT CASSSDRGQGNQPQHF
TRBJ2-3 TRBV18 TRBD2 once TGTGCCAGCTCACCACCTAGCGGGGGTAGCACAGATACGCAGTATTTT CASSPPSGGSTDTQYF
TRBJ1-3 TRBV5-1 - - TGCGCCAGCAGGACTGACAGCAGCTCTGGAAACACCATATATTTT CASRTDSSSGNTIYF
TRBJ2-3 TRBV19 - few TGTGCCAGTAGTAGCGTGGATACGCAGTATTTT CASSSVDTQYF
TRBJ2-1 TRBV19 - - TGTGCCAGTAGTATGCTAGGGGCGAATTACAATGAGCAGTTCTTC CASSMLGANYNEQFF
TRBJ2-7 TRBV6-1 TRBD2 - TGTGCCAGCAGTCGGACTAGCGGAGCGCAGTACTTC CASSRTSGAQYF
TRBJ2-7 TRBV2 - - TGTGCCAGCAGTGAAGGGGGCAGGGGAGCGGACGAGCAGTACTTC CASSEGGRGADEQYF
TRBJ2-5 TRBV2 - once TGTGCCAGCAGTCGATCAGACGGGGAAGAGACCCAGTACTTC CASSRSDGEETQYF
TRBJ1-1 TRBV13 - - TGTGCCAGCAGCTTAGGACAGGGGAACACTGAAGCTTTCTTT CASSLGQGNTEAFF
TRBJ1-5 TRBV19 - - TGTGCCAGTAGTATGCAGGTCCCCCTTGGCAATCAGCCCCAGCATTTT CASSMQVPLGNQPQHF
TRBJ2-1 TRBV25-1 TRBD1 - TGTGCCAGCAGTGGGAGAGGGGGCGCCGTTAATGAGCAGTTCTTC CASSGRGGAVNEQFF
TRBJ1-4 TRBV19 TRBD1 - TGTGCCAGCTCGACAGGGAACGAAAAACTGTTTTTT CASSTGNEKLFF
TRBJ2-6 TRBV19 - - TGTGCCAGTAGTATAGTCAGGGCATCGTACTCTGGGGCCAACGTCCTGACTTTC CASSIVRASYSGANVLTF
TRBJ1-1 TRBV5-1 - - TGCGCCAGCAGCTTGGTTGTGACAGGAGGCGAGGCTTTCTTT CASSLVVTGGEAFF
TRBJ2-3 TRBV27 - - TGTGCCAGCAGTTTATGGGGAGGCACAGATACGCAGTATTTT CASSLWGGTDTQYF
TRBJ2-7 TRBV6-1 TRBD1 - TGTGCCAGCAACCCCGGGACAGGGGCAACCTACGAGCAGTACTTC CASNPGTGATYEQYF
TRBJ1-3 TRBV4-1 TRBD1 - TGCGCCAGCAGCCTTACAGGGGCTGGAAACACCATATATTTT CASSLTGAGNTIYF
TRBJ2-1 TRBV19 TRBD2 - TGTGCCAGTAGTATTGCTAGCGGGGATGAGCAGTTCTTC CASSIASGDEQFF
TRBJ1-2 TRBV18 TRBD1 few TGTGCCAGCTCACCCTCCTCACAGGGGGCCAACTATGGCTACACCTTC CASSPSSQGANYGYTF
TRBJ1-6 TRBV19 - once TGTGCCAGTAGTATAAAAAAGGGGTCTACCAATTCACCCCTCCACTTT CASSIKKGSTNSPLHF
TRBJ2-7 TRBV6-1 TRBD2 - TGTGCCAGCAGTGCCGGTAGCGGGGGAAGCGAGCAGTACTTC CASSAGSGGSEQYF
TRBJ1-1 TRBV5-1 TRBD1 - TGCGCCAGCAGCCCCCAACCCGGACAGGGAGGGAACACTGAAGCTTTCTTT CASSPQPGQGGNTEAFF
TRBJ1-2 TRBV2 TRBD1 - TGTGCCAGCAGAGACAGGGTAGGTGGCACCTTC CASRDRVGGTF
TRBJ2-2 TRBV5-1 TRBD2 - TGCGCCAGCAGCTTCCAGGGAGGGGTCACCGGGGAGCTGTTTTTT CASSFQGGVTGELFF
TRBJ1-1 TRBV5-8 - - TGTGCCAGCAGCTTGGCCGCTAGCGTTGAAGCTTTCTTT CASSLAASVEAFF
TRBJ1-2 TRBV2 - few TGTGCCAGCAGTGAACAGGGTTCTAACTATGGCTACACCTTC CASSEQGSNYGYTF
TRBJ2-1 TRBV7-9 TRBD1 once TGTGCCAGCAGCGGGCGGACAGGGAACAATGAGCAGTTCTTC CASSGRTGNNEQFF
TRBJ2-3 TRBV7-6 TRBD2 few TGTGCCAGCAGCGCGGGACTAGCATACACAGATACGCAGTATTTT CASSAGLAYTDTQYF
TRBJ2-7 TRBV19 - - TGTGCCAGTACACAGGGAGTCGAGCAGTACTTC CASTQGVEQYF
TRBJ1-2 TRBV7-9 TRBD1 - TGTTCCAGCAGCTTATCAGGGGACAGGGGGTTATATGGCTACACCTTC CSSSLSGDRGLYGYTF
TRBJ2-5 TRBV19 - - TGTGCCAGTAGAACACAAGAGACCCAGTACTTC CASRTQETQYF
TRBJ1-6 TRBV7-6 - - TGTGCCAGCAGACCCGGGGAGGGAAATTCACCCCTCCACTTT CASRPGEGNSPLHF
TRBJ1-2 TRBV15 - once TGTGCCACCAGCAGAGATCTAAATGGCTACACCTTC CATSRDLNGYTF
TRBJ2-3 TRBV7-2 TRBD1 - TGTGCCAGCAGCCCGGCGCACAGGGGAGATACGCAGTATTTT CASSPAHRGDTQYF
TRBJ2-7 TRBV27 - - TGTGCCAGCAGTTCGGACTTGTCAAGCTCCTACGAGCAGTACTTC CASSSDLSSSYEQYF
TRBJ1-1 TRBV5-6 - - TGTGCCAGCAGCATCGCGGCCAGGGGACGTGAAGCTTTCTTT CASSIAARGREAFF
TRBJ2-7 TRBV12-5 - - TGTGCTAGTGGTTTGGTAACTTCCCCCGGGGTCCGCGAGCAGTACTTC CASGLVTSPGVREQYF
TRBJ2-3 TRBV7-3 - - TGTGCCAGCAGCCTCCTTCCTCCTAGCGGCACAGATACGCAGTATTTT CASSLLPPSGTDTQYF
TRBJ1-1 TRBV7-9 TRBD1 - TGTGCCAGCAGCCTGGACAGGGTAAGGGGTGACACTGAAGCTTTCTTT CASSLDRVRGDTEAFF
TRBJ1-1 TRBV7-9 - - TGTGCCAGCAGCTTGGAGGGCTGTGGAGCTTTCTTT CASSLEGCGAFF